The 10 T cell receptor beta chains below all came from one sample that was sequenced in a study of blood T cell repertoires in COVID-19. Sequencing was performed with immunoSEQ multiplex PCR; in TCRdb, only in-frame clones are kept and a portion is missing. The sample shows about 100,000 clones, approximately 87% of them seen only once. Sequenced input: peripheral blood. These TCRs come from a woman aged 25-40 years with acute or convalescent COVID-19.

CDR3 protein: CASSLRTGGDTEAFF. The CDR3 DNA follows: TGTGCCAGCAGTTTACGGACAGGGGGTGACACTGAAGCTTTCTTT. This sequence joins TRBV28 and TRBJ1-1, with 10 positions matching TRBD1. The CDR3 totals 15 residues. The V gene end was trimmed by 2 bases and the J gene end by 3 bases; junction bases not matched to a gene: 3. The V gene's germline CDR1 is MDHEN and CDR2 SYDVKM.

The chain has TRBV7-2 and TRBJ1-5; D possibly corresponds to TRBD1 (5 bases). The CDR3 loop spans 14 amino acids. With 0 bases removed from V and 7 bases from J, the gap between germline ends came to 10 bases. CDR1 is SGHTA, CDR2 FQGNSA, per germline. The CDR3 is CASSLAGVRQPQHF. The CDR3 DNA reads TGTGCCAGCAGCTTAGCAGGGGTGCGACAGCCCCAGCATTTT.

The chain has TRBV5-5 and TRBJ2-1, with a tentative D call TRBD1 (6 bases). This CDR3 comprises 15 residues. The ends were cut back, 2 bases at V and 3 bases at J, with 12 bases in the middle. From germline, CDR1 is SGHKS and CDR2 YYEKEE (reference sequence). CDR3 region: CASSFQPGVYNEQFF. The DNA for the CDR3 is TGTGCCAGCAGCTTTCAACCAGGGGTCTACAATGAGCAGTTCTTC.

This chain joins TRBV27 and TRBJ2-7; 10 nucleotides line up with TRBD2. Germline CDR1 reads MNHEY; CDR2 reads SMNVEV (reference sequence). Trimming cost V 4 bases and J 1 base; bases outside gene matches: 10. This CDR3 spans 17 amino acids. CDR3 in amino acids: CASSYRAGTSVSYEQYF. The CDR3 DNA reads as TGTGCCAGCAGTTATCGGGCCGGGACTAGCGTTTCCTACGAGCAGTACTTC.

The CDR3 protein is CAWGRGEKLFF. Here the CDR3 DNA reads TGTGCCTGGGGGCGCGGGGAAAAACTGTTTTTT. V and J are TRBV30 and TRBJ1-4; no definite D call. The CDR3 contains 11 residues. Trimming took 5 bases from V and 8 from J, leaving 9 bases between them. CDR1 and CDR2 from the germline V gene are GTSNPN and SVGIG (reference sequence).

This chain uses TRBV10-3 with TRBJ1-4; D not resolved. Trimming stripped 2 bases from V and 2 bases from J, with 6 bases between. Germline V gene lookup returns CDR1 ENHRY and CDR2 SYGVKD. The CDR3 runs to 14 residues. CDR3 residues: CAISEAITNEKLFF. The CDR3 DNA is TGTGCCATCAGTGAGGCGATTACTAATGAAAAACTGTTTTTT.

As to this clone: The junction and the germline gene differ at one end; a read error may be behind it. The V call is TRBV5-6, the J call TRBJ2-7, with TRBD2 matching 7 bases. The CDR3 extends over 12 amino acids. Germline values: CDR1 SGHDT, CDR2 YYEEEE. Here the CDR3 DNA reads TGTGCCAGCAGCTTGAGTCAAGGCGGGAGAAACTTC. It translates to CASSLSQGGRNF.

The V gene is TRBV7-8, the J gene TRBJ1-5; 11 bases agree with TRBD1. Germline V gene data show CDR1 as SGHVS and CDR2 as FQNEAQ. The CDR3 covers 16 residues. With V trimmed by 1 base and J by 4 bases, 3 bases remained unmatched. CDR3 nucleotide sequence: TGTGCCAGCAGCTTAGTGGGGACAGGGGGAAATCAGCCCCAGCATTTT. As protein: CASSLVGTGGNQPQHF.

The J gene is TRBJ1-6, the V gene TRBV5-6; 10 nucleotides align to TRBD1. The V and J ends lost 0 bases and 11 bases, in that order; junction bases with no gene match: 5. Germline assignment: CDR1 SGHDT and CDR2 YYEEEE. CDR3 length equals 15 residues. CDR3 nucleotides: TGTGCCAGCAGCTTGGTGGGACAGGGGTTGCCACCCCTCCACTTT. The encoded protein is CASSLVGQGLPPLHF.

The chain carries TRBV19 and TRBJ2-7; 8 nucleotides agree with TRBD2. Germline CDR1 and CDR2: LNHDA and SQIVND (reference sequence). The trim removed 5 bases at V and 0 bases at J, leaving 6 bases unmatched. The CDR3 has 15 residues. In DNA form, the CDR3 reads TGTGCCAGTAGTTCCTTAGCGGGGAACTCCTACGAGCAGTACTTC. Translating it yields CASSSLAGNSYEQYF.